One TCR beta chain is described in this entry. As yet, its antigen is unknown. This record belongs to a study of CD8+ T cells in alopecia areata. Regarding the study as a whole: Persistence during tofacitinib was seen for many expanded lesional clones in scalp and blood. Administration of tofacitinib significantly diminished scalp clonality and expanded CD8+ clones within the top 100.

Noted treatment: oral pan-JAK inhibitor, 5-10 mg twice daily. RNA extraction was followed by reverse transcription into cDNA, which acted as the sequencing template. Measured with immunoSEQ multiplex PCR; TCRdb has only the in-frame clones, and not every one. Of fewer than 110,000 clones listed, around 83% are singletons. CDR1 is MGHRA and CDR2 is YSYEKL in the germline V gene. The CDR3 extends over 14 amino acids. Trimming removed 5 bases from V and 6 bases from J; junction bases left unmatched: 8. The receptor was isolated from a human donor with alopecia areata. This rearrangement joins TRBV4-1 to TRBJ2-7, with TRBD1 matching 9 bases. The material was CD8+ T cells sorted from blood, obtained at week 24, from a patient treated with tofacitinib. For the CDR3, the DNA is TGCGCCAGCAGCTTAAGGACAGGGGACGGCGAGCAGTACTTC. Its translation: CASSLRTGDGEQYF.